This entry lists 24 T cell receptor beta chains sequenced from one sample in a study of T-cell reconstitution after alpha-beta-depleted transplantation in children. The library targeted TCRbeta and was prepared with unique molecular identifiers. Each CDR3 protein is one row after TCRdb ran MiXCR on the PCR reads. The table shows 420,000 or so distinct CDR3 sequences, with about 11% occurring only once. Sequenced material: PBMCs from the stem cell graft donor, taken from the stem cell graft. The source of these receptors is a human donor who donated a stem cell graft to a child with acute myeloid leukemia.

This clonotype has just a few counts. The rearrangement joins TRBV10-3 to TRBJ2-7; perhaps TRBD1 as D (6 bases). CDR1 and CDR2 from the germline V gene are ENHRY and SYGVKD. Trimming left V 6 bases short and J 3 bases short, with 18 bases between. This CDR3 has 15 amino acids. Written as DNA, the CDR3 is TGTGCCATCAGCCCGACAGGCTTGGGGTACTACGAGCAGTACGTC. This sequence encodes CAISPTGLGYYEQYV.

The genes are TRBV12-3 or TRBV12-4 and TRBJ2-1; 10 bases agree with TRBD2. J was trimmed by 6 bases and V by 5 bases; bases with no gene match: 7. The CDR3 runs to 15 residues. The CDR3 sequence is CASSLRGLATNEQFF. Written as DNA, the CDR3 is TGTGCCAGCAGTCTTAGGGGACTAGCGACCAATGAGCAGTTCTTC.

The V call is TRBV5-1, the J call TRBJ1-5; 12 bases are shared with TRBD1. Germline V gene data show CDR1 as SGHRS and CDR2 as YFSETQ. Losses at the gene ends were 5 bases for V and 6 bases for J; bases not matched to a gene: 9. This CDR3 contains 16 residues. The CDR3 nucleotides read TGCGCCAGCAGTGCCGGGACAGGGGGCCTGGGTCAGCCCCAGCATTTT. Its translation: CASSAGTGGLGQPQHF.

There are a few counts of this clonotype. This chain links TRBV29-1 with TRBJ1-5, with D possibly matching TRBD1 (6 bases). The V gene lost 0 bases and the J gene lost 6 bases, with 27 bases spanning the gap. CDR1 is SQVTM and CDR2 is ANQGSEA in the germline V gene. This CDR3 has 19 residues. CDR3 protein: CSVEDLRLEGTSGRQPQHF. In DNA, the CDR3 is TGCAGCGTTGAAGATCTTCGGCTCGAGGGGACAAGTGGGCGTCAGCCCCAGCATTTT.

This clonotype was counted many times. The chain is built from TRBV20-1 and TRBJ1-1; D might be TRBD1 (5 bases). The CDR3 runs to 14 residues. Germline CDR1 is DFQATT and CDR2 is SNEGSKA (reference sequence). Trimming left V 8 bases short and J 1 base short, with 17 bases between. In nucleotides, the CDR3 is TGCAGTCTGTTTGGGCCCGACAGGAACACTGAAGCTTTCTTT. This gives the protein CSLFGPDRNTEAFF.

In this sample, this clonotype turned up a few times. This chain connects TRBV12-3 or TRBV12-4 to TRBJ1-1; D is unclear. The CDR3 has 15 residues. Between the trimmed V and J ends, which lost 2 bases and 3 bases, there was a span of 13 bases. The CDR3 here is CASSLTLGRDTEAFF. CDR3 sequence (DNA): TGTGCCAGCAGTTTAACCCTCGGACGGGACACTGAAGCTTTCTTT.

Many counts were recorded for this clonotype. The J gene is TRBJ2-5, the V gene TRBV10-3, with 7 bases fitting TRBD1. V shed 4 bases, J shed 2 bases, and the junction held 1 base outside the gene matches. This CDR3 has 13 amino acids. The germline V gene has CDR1 ENHRY and CDR2 SYGVKD. The CDR3 DNA is TGTGCCATCAGTGTGGGACAGCAAGAGACCCAGTACTTC. Protein sequence: CAISVGQQETQYF.

The CDR3 is CSAQGLAAYNEQFF. In DNA form, the CDR3 reads TGCAGTGCCCAGGGACTAGCGGCCTACAATGAGCAGTTCTTC. The chain employs TRBV20-1 and TRBJ2-1; 11 nucleotides align to TRBD2. With V trimmed by 6 bases and J by 2 bases, 3 bases remained unmatched. CDR3 length equals 14 residues. From germline, CDR1 is DFQATT and CDR2 SNEGSKA (reference sequence).

This chain uses TRBV7-8 with TRBJ2-1; 12 bases fit TRBD2. Germline assignment: CDR1 SGHVS and CDR2 FQNEAQ. CDR3 size: 15 residues. J lost 15 bases, V lost 3 bases, and 12 bases had no gene match. The CDR3 here is CASSLATSGSYNLFF. The CDR3 bases are TGTGCCAGCAGCTTGGCGACTAGCGGGAGCTATAATCTGTTCTTC.

The chain couples TRBV20-1 to TRBJ1-5; 8 bases fit TRBD1. The trim removed 0 bases at V and 5 bases at J, leaving 15 bases unmatched. Germline CDR1 DFQATT, CDR2 SNEGSKA (reference sequence). The CDR3 runs to 18 residues. The CDR3 coding sequence is TGCAGTGCTAGAGATGGCCTGGACAGGGTATTTGATCATCAGCCCCAGCATTTT. It encodes CSARDGLDRVFDHQPQHF.

This clonotype has a handful of counts. The chain joins TRBV6-1 to TRBJ1-2, with TRBD1 matching over 9 bases. The CDR3 extends over 16 amino acids. CDR1 is MNHNS and CDR2 is SASEGT in the germline V gene. The junction had 13 bases not matched to a gene; V was cut back by 6 bases and J by 5 bases. CDR3 residues: CASSTTTGTGRYGYTF. CDR3 bases: TGTGCCAGCAGCACTACCACCGGGACAGGGCGTTATGGCTACACCTTC.

This clonotype was observed a few times. V gene TRBV7-2 combines with J gene TRBJ1-6; D might be TRBD1 (6 bases). Germline CDR1 SGHTA, CDR2 FQGNSA. CDR3 length equals 15 residues. V was shortened by 5 bases and J by 7 bases, with 15 bases between the two germline ends. The CDR3 sequence: CASSTTGLGNSPLHF. Here the CDR3 DNA reads TGTGCCAGCAGCACGACAGGCCTGGGGAATTCACCCCTCCACTTT.

This clonotype has just a few counts. The CDR3 sequence: CSVEGGRVTQYF. The CDR3 region has the DNA TGCAGCGTTGAAGGCGGGAGGGTGACCCAGTACTTC. The V gene is TRBV29-1, the J gene TRBJ2-5; 9 nucleotides agree with TRBD2. V lost 1 base and J lost 7; bases outside the gene matches: 1. Germline loops: CDR1 SQVTM, CDR2 ANQGSEA. The CDR3 consists of 12 residues.

CDR3 amino acids: CSVVGQGGYNEQFF. As DNA, the CDR3 is TGCAGCGTTGTAGGACAGGGTGGATACAATGAGCAGTTCTTC. The chain has TRBV29-1 and TRBJ2-1; 8 nucleotides match TRBD1. This CDR3 has 14 amino acids. With V trimmed by 4 bases and J by 4 bases, 6 bases remained unmatched. Per the germline V gene, CDR1 is SQVTM and CDR2 is ANQGSEA.

The rearrangement joins TRBV12-3 or TRBV12-4 to TRBJ1-1; D is perhaps TRBD1 (6 bases). Trimming took 5 bases from V and 8 from J, leaving 9 bases between them. The CDR3 extends over 11 amino acids. CDR3 amino acids: CASSRGGEAFF. The CDR3 DNA follows: TGTGCCAGCAGTCGGGGGGGCGAAGCTTTCTTT.

This clonotype was found once. The rearrangement links TRBV7-6 to TRBJ1-6; 7 bases match TRBD1. This CDR3 comprises 18 residues. V lost 3 bases, J lost 13 bases, and 21 bases stayed unmatched. CDR1 is SGHVS and CDR2 is FNYEAQ in the germline V gene. The CDR3 loop is CASSFEYSADRLRSPLHF. The CDR3 DNA is TGTGCCAGCAGCTTTGAATATTCTGCGGACAGGTTGAGGTCGCCCCTCCACTTT.

J is TRBJ2-6 and V is TRBV5-1; TRBD1 or TRBD2 may be the D gene (5 bases each). The CDR3 runs to 15 residues. CDR1 is SGHRS and CDR2 is YFSETQ in the germline V gene. Trimming stripped 8 bases from V and 4 bases from J, with 16 bases between. This chain's CDR3 is CASQALGTGANVLTF. The CDR3 region has the DNA TGCGCCAGTCAAGCTTTAGGGACCGGGGCCAACGTCCTGACTTTC.

A few counts support this clonotype. V usage is TRBV29-1 and J usage is TRBJ2-5; D perhaps matches TRBD2 (6 bases). Trimming pared 6 bases from V and 3 bases from J, leaving 14 bases between. Germline CDR1 is SQVTM and CDR2 is ANQGSEA. CDR3 length: 13 residues. The CDR3 loop reads CSVPRRGKETQYF. CDR3 in DNA: TGCAGCGTACCAAGACGGGGGAAAGAGACCCAGTACTTC.

The rearrangement links TRBV20-1 to TRBJ1-5; D remains unclear. The CDR3 is made up of 17 amino acids. V shed 0 bases and J shed 7 bases, with 22 bases lying between them. Germline V lookup: CDR1 DFQATT, CDR2 SNEGSKA (reference sequence). The CDR3 nucleotides read TGCAGTGCTAGAGATGCGAGGGTTGTTGATCGCGGACAGCCCCAGCATTTT. Translation gives CSARDARVVDRGQPQHF.

The chain links TRBV7-9 to TRBJ1-3; no firm D call. Trimming shortened V by 0 bases and J by 0 bases, and 9 bases separated the two germline ends. This CDR3 has 16 residues. In germline, CDR1 is SEHNR, CDR2 FQNEAQ (reference sequence). CDR3 residues: CASSLARASSGNTIYF. Written as DNA, the CDR3 is TGTGCCAGCAGCTTAGCCCGGGCCTCCTCTGGAAACACCATATATTTT. Filled out from reference TRBV7-9 and TRBJ1-3, the complete variable domain reads DTGVSQNPRHKITKRGQNVTFRCDPISEHNRLYWYRQTLGQGPEFLTYFQNEAQLEKSRLLSDRFSAERPKGSFSTLEIQRTEQGDSAMYLCASSLARASSGNTIYFGEGSWLTVV.

The chain carries TRBV6-1 and TRBJ2-4; 7 bases align to TRBD1. The CDR3 loop spans 16 amino acids. Trimming cost V 3 bases and J 6 bases; bases outside gene matches: 11. CDR1 and CDR2 from the germline V gene are MNHNS and SASEGT. CDR3 sequence: CASSDSSTGYRNIQYF. DNA for the CDR3: TGTGCCAGCAGTGACTCCTCGACAGGGTACAGAAACATTCAGTACTTC.

This chain uses TRBV7-2 with TRBJ2-7, with D possibly matching TRBD2 (6 bases). The CDR3 is 14 residues long. Germline assignment: CDR1 SGHTA and CDR2 FQGNSA. The V end lost 3 bases, the J end lost 1 base, and 10 bases lay between the germline ends. CDR3 DNA: TGTGCCAGCAGCTTCCCGGGGGAGTCCTACGAGCAGTACTTC. Translation gives CASSFPGESYEQYF. The full variable domain, with the rest looked up from reference TRBV7-2 and TRBJ2-7, is GAGVSQSPSNKVTEKGKDVELRCDPISGHTALYWYRQSLGQGLEFLIYFQGNSAPDKSGLPSDRFSAERTGGSVSTLTIQRTQQEDSAVYLCASSFPGESYEQYFGPGTRLTVT.

This clonotype turned up a few times. The genes are TRBV12-3 or TRBV12-4 and TRBJ2-2; TRBD2 might be the D (5 bases). Trimming removed 8 bases at V and 0 bases at J, with 16 bases between. The length of the CDR3 is 16 residues. Here the CDR3 reads CASGPTRGANTGELFF. The DNA of the CDR3 is TGTGCCAGCGGCCCTACCCGGGGAGCGAACACCGGGGAGCTGTTTTTT.

The genes are TRBV27 and TRBJ2-1, with 9 positions matching TRBD1. Germline V gene data show CDR1 as MNHEY and CDR2 as SMNVEV (reference sequence). V trimming: 5 bases; J trimming: 5 bases; junction bases outside the gene matches: 10. The CDR3 sequence is 16 residues long. The CDR3 DNA reads as TGTGCCAGCAGTCTATTAACAGGGGGCTACCACAATGAGCAGTTCTTC. Amino acids: CASSLLTGGYHNEQFF.